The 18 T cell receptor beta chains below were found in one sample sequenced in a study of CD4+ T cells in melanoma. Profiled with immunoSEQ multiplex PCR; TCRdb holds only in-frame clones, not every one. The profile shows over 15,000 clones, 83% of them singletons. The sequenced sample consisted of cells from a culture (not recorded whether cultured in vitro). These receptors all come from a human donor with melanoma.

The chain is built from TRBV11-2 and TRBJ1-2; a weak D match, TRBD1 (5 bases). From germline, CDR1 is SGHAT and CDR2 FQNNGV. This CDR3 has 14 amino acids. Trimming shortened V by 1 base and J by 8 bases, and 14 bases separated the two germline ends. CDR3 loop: CASSLGGFPGGYTF. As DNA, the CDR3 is TGTGCCAGCAGCTTAGGGGGGTTCCCTGGGGGCTACACCTTC.

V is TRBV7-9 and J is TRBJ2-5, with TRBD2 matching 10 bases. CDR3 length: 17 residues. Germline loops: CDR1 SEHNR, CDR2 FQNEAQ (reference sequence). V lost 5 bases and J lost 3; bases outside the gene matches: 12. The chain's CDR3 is CASSPASGSGGKETQYF. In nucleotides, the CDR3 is TGTGCCAGCAGCCCAGCCTCGGGTAGCGGGGGGAAAGAGACCCAGTACTTC.

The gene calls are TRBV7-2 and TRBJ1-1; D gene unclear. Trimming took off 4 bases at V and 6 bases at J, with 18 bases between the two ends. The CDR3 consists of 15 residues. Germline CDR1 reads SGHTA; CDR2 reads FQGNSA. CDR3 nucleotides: TGTGCCAGCAGCTCCGCGGCTCTCCGACGCGCTGAAGCTTTCTTT. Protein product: CASSSAALRRAEAFF.

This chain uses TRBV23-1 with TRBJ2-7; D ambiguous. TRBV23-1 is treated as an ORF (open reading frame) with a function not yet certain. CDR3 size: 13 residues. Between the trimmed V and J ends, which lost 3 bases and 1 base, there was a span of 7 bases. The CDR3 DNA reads TGCGCCAGCAGTCACCGCCAGTCCTACGAGCAGTACTTC. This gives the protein CASSHRQSYEQYF.

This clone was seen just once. For the CDR3, the DNA is TGTGCCAGCAGCGTCTCCGGGACAGGGGCCTACGAGCAGTACTTC. This sequence encodes CASSVSGTGAYEQYF. The chain couples TRBV9 to TRBJ2-7; TRBD1 matches at 10 bases. The V segment lost 2 bases and the J segment 2 bases; nucleotides outside the gene matches: 4. This CDR3 contains 15 residues. Germline V gene lookup returns CDR1 SGDLS and CDR2 YYNGEE.

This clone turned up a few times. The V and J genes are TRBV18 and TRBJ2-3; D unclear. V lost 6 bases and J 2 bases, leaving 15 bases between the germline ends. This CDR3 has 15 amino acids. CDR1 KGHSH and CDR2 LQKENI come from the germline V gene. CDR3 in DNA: TGTGCCAGCTCGCGCCTCGGAACTAACACAGATACGCAGTATTTT. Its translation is CASSRLGTNTDTQYF.

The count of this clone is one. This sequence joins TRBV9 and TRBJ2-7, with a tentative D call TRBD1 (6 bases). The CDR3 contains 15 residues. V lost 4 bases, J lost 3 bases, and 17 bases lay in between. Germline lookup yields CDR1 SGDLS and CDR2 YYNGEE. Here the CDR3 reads CASSPEGDPIYEQYF. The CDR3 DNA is TGTGCCAGCAGCCCAGAGGGGGACCCGATCTACGAGCAGTACTTC.

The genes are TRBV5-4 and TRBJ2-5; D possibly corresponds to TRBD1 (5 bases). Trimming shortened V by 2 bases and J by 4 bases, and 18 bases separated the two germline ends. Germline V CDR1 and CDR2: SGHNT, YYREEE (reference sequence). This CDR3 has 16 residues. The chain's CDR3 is CASSLRKQGAGETQYF. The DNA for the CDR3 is TGTGCCAGCAGCTTACGTAAACAAGGGGCCGGAGAGACCCAGTACTTC.

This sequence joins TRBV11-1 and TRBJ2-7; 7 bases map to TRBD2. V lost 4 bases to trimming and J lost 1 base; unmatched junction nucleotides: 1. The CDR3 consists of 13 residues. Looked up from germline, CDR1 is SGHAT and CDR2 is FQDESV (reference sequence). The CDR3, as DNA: TGTGCCAGCAGCTGGGGGGGGTCCTACGAGCAGTACTTC. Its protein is CASSWGGSYEQYF. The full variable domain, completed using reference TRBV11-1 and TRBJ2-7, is EAEVAQSPRYKITEKSQAVAFWCDPISGHATLYWYRQILGQGPELLVQFQDESVVDDSQLPKDRFSAERLKGVDSTLKIQPAELGDSAMYLCASSWGGSYEQYFGPGTRLTVT.

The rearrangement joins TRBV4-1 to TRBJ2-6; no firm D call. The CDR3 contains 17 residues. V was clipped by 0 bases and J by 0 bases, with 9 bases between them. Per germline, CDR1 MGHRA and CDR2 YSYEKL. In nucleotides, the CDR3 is TGCGCCAGCAGCCAAGATTTGTACGGCTCTGGGGCCAACGTCCTGACTTTC. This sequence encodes CASSQDLYGSGANVLTF.

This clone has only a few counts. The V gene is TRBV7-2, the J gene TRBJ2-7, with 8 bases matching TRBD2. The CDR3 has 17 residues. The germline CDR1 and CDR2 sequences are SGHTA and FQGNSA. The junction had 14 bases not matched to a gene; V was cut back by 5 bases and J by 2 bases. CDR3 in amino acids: CASSTRLGAGATYEQYF. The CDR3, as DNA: TGTGCCAGCAGCACACGCCTGGGAGCGGGGGCCACCTACGAGCAGTACTTC.

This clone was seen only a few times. CDR3 protein: CASSSRDASYEQYF. CDR3 DNA: TGTGCCAGCAGCTCTCGGGACGCCTCCTACGAGCAGTACTTC. This rearrangement joins TRBV6-5 to TRBJ2-7; the D call may be TRBD1 or TRBD2 (5 bases each). The CDR3 is made up of 14 amino acids. The germline CDR1 and CDR2 sequences are MNHEY and SVGAGI. Trimming removed 6 bases at V and 0 bases at J, with 12 bases between.

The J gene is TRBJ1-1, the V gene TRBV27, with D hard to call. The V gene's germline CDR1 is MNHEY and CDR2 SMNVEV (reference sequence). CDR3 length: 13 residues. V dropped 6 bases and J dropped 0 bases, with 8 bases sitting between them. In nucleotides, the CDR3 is TGTGCCAGCAGAAGGAACATGAACACTGAAGCTTTCTTT. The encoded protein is CASRRNMNTEAFF.

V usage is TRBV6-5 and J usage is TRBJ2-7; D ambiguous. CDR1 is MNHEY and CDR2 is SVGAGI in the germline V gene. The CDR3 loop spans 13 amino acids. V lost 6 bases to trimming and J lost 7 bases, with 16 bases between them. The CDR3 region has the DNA TGTGCCAGCAGCCAACGAGATCTTAGGGAGCAGTACTTC. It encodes CASSQRDLREQYF.

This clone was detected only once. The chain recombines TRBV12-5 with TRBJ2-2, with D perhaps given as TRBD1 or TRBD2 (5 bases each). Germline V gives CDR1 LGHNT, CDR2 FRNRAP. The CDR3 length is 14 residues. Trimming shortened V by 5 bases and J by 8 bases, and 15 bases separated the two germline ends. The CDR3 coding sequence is TGTGCTAGTGGTCGTGGGGCCCCGGGGGGGGAGCTGTTTTTT. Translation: CASGRGAPGGELFF.

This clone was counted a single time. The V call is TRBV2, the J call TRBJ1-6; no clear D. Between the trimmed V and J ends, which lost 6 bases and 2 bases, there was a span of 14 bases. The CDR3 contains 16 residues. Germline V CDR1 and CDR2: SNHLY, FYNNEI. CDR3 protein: CASRPSGATYNSPLHF. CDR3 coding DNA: TGTGCCAGCAGACCCTCAGGAGCAACCTATAATTCACCCCTCCACTTT.

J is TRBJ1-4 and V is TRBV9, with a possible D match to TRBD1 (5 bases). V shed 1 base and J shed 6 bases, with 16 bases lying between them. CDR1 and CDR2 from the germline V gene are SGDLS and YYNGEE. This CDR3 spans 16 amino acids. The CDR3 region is CASSVSPGGDDEKLFF. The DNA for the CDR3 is TGTGCCAGCAGCGTATCTCCTGGGGGGGATGATGAAAAACTGTTTTTT.

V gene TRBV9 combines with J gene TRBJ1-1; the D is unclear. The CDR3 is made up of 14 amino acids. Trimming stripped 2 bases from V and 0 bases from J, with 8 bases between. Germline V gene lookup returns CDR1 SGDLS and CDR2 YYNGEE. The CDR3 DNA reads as TGTGCCAGCAGCGTGAATACAGTGAACACTGAAGCTTTCTTT. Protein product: CASSVNTVNTEAFF.